This TCR beta chain stems from a study of beta chain features in type 1 diabetes. Concerning this clone: Its target is unknown.

Study findings and constraints: TCRB CDR3 length was moderately but significantly reduced in all four CD4+ subsets of Type 1 diabetes patients. For cells with high TCR expression, cDNA sequencing could yield over-representation.

Germline CDR1 reads GTSNPN; CDR2 reads SVGIG (reference sequence). The CDR3 contains 16 residues. The junction had 11 bases not matched to a gene; V was cut back by 1 base and J by 6 bases. The sequenced template was cDNA made from the entire isolated RNA. The assay was immunoSEQ multiplex PCR, and TCRdb's table has in-frame clones only and misses some. This table holds hundreds of thousands of clones, roughly an eighth found once. This clonotype was obtained from a man aged 18 to 35 with type 1 diabetes. What was sequenced was naive CD4+ T cells from blood. V usage is TRBV30 and J usage is TRBJ2-7; 11 nucleotides agree with TRBD2. The CDR3 sequence: CAWSEGLAGGSTEQYF. The CDR3 DNA reads as TGTGCCTGGAGTGAGGGGCTAGCGGGGGGCTCCACCGAGCAGTACTTC.